These 20 T cell receptor beta chains share one sample of origin, sequenced in a study of cytomegalovirus exposure and HLA in healthy donors. PCR used 60 Vbeta primers and 13 Jbeta primers. The data were produced by immunoSEQ multiplex PCR, yet TCRdb's version contains in-frame clones alone and is incomplete. Among 130,000 or so clones listed, approximately 85% were seen once. Material: PBMCs. The receptors come from a woman aged 25 to 39 in good health and CMV-seropositive.

The chain is built from TRBV19 and TRBJ2-7, with 7 bases fitting TRBD1. This CDR3 has 14 residues. Germline V CDR1 and CDR2: LNHDA, SQIVND (reference sequence). J was trimmed by 3 bases and V by 6 bases; bases with no gene match: 8. The CDR3 region is CASSTAGTVYEQYF. As DNA, the CDR3 is TGTGCCAGTAGCACGGCCGGGACAGTCTACGAGCAGTACTTC.

This clone is classed as medium-sized. This chain links TRBV2 with TRBJ2-7; 9 positions match TRBD1. Germline V lookup: CDR1 SNHLY, CDR2 FYNNEI. V shed 5 bases, J shed 3 bases, and the junction held 8 bases outside the gene matches. The CDR3 runs 15 residues. In DNA form, the CDR3 reads TGTGCCAGCAGTAGACGGGACAGGGTGCTCTACGAGCAGTACTTC. As protein: CASSRRDRVLYEQYF.

Only a few counts were recorded for this clone. The chain employs TRBV15 and TRBJ1-1, with D possibly being TRBD1 (5 bases). The CDR3 totals 16 residues. The ends were cut back, 0 bases at V and 1 base at J, with 12 bases in the middle. Germline CDR1 is LNHNV and CDR2 is YYDKDF (reference sequence). CDR3 nucleotide sequence: TGTGCCACCAGCAGAGATCCAGGTGACAGGAACACTGAAGCTTTCTTT. This sequence encodes CATSRDPGDRNTEAFF.

The chain recombines TRBV14 with TRBJ1-1; no clear D gene. The CDR3 sequence is 14 residues long. Per germline, CDR1 SGHDN and CDR2 FVKESK. V lost 9 bases and J 1 base, leaving 15 bases between the germline ends. The CDR3 DNA reads as TGTGCCAGTACCCTAGGCCCCAGGAACACTGAAGCTTTCTTT. This encodes CASTLGPRNTEAFF.

The chain carries TRBV6-5 and TRBJ1-1; perhaps TRBD1 as D (5 bases). This CDR3 has 12 amino acids. V lost 4 bases, J lost 7 bases, and 10 bases lay in between. Germline V gene data show CDR1 as MNHEY and CDR2 as SVGAGI. Here the CDR3 reads CASSSETDEAFF. DNA for the CDR3: TGTGCCAGCAGTTCCGAGACAGATGAAGCTTTCTTT.

In this sample, this clone turned up a few times. This chain links TRBV5-1 with TRBJ2-5; D unresolved. This CDR3 contains 14 residues. V was cut by 0 bases and J by 2 bases, with 8 bases left in between. Germline CDR1 is SGHRS and CDR2 is YFSETQ. The CDR3 nucleotides are TGCGCCAGCAGCTTGGCGACAACTCAAGAGACCCAGTACTTC. This sequence encodes CASSLATTQETQYF.

V is TRBV5-1 and J is TRBJ2-5; the match to TRBD1 covers 9 bases. Germline assignment: CDR1 SGHRS and CDR2 YFSETQ. The CDR3 loop spans 16 amino acids. With V trimmed by 2 bases and J by 5 bases, 10 bases remained unmatched. The CDR3 here is CASSFNRGRPGETQYF. The CDR3, as DNA: TGCGCCAGCAGCTTCAACAGGGGGCGCCCAGGGGAGACCCAGTACTTC.

The chain couples TRBV30 to TRBJ2-1, with D possibly matching TRBD2 (6 bases). The germline CDR1 and CDR2 sequences are GTSNPN and SVGIG (reference sequence). Trimming stripped 2 bases from V and 0 bases from J, with 20 bases between. This CDR3 region has 18 residues. The chain's CDR3 is CAWSSAPGTSSSYNEQFF. As DNA, the CDR3 is TGTGCCTGGAGTTCCGCACCCGGGACTTCGAGCTCCTACAATGAGCAGTTCTTC. The full variable domain, completed using reference TRBV30 and TRBJ2-1, is SQTIHQWPATLVQPVGSPLSLECTVEGTSNPNLYWYRQAAGRGLQLLFYSVGIGQISSEVPQNLSASRPQDRQFILSSKKLLLSDSGFYLCAWSSAPGTSSSYNEQFFGPGTRLTVL.

This clone was seen a single time. The identical CDR3 is also encoded by other nucleotide sequences in the sample. This chain links TRBV28 with TRBJ1-1, with TRBD1 matching over 8 bases. J was trimmed by 7 bases and V by 6 bases; bases with no gene match: 7. CDR1 and CDR2 (germline): MDHEN, SYDVKM. The CDR3 sequence is 13 residues long. The CDR3 region is CASRRGQGSEAFF. CDR3 bases: TGTGCCAGCAGGCGCGGACAGGGTAGTGAAGCTTTCTTT.

This chain joins TRBV11-2 and TRBJ2-7; D perhaps matches TRBD2 (5 bases). The CDR3 is 12 amino acids. With 4 bases removed from V and 2 bases from J, the gap between germline ends came to 6 bases. Germline loops: CDR1 SGHAT, CDR2 FQNNGV. The CDR3 DNA reads TGTGCCAGCAGCTCGGGAACCTACGAGCAGTACTTC. Translating it yields CASSSGTYEQYF.

The chain links TRBV5-1 to TRBJ1-1; 7 nucleotides match TRBD1. The germline gives CDR1 SGHRS, CDR2 YFSETQ. Trimming took 3 bases from V and 10 from J; bases not matched to a gene: 9. The CDR3 consists of 13 residues. DNA for the CDR3: TGCGCCAGCAGCTCAGACAGGGCGGTTTCAGCTTTCTTT. Translated: CASSSDRAVSAFF.

This clone was seen only once. The rearrangement links TRBV28 to TRBJ1-5, with D possibly TRBD1 on 5 matching bases. There are 16 residues in the CDR3. Germline CDR1 reads MDHEN; CDR2 reads SYDVKM. V gave up 6 bases and J gave up 2 bases, with 17 bases separating them. The CDR3 protein is CASSKLGGGGNQPQHF. The DNA of the CDR3 is TGTGCCAGCAGCAAACTGGGGGGAGGCGGCAATCAGCCCCAGCATTTT.

The chain carries TRBV27 and TRBJ2-7; 8 bases are shared with TRBD1. The trim removed 6 bases at V and 0 bases at J, leaving 4 bases unmatched. The CDR3 contains 14 residues. Germline values: CDR1 MNHEY, CDR2 SMNVEV (reference sequence). CDR3 DNA sequence: TGTGCCAGCAGACAGGGGGGCACCTCCTACGAGCAGTACTTC. Protein sequence: CASRQGGTSYEQYF.

The chain has TRBV7-9 and TRBJ1-5; no clear D gene. Trimming shortened V by 1 base and J by 4 bases, and 5 bases separated the two germline ends. Germline lookup yields CDR1 SEHNR and CDR2 FQNEAQ (reference sequence). The CDR3 is made up of 13 amino acids. The CDR3 nucleotides are TGTGCCAGCAGCTTAGACGGTAATCAGCCCCAGCATTTT. It encodes CASSLDGNQPQHF. The full variable domain, completed using reference TRBV7-9 and TRBJ1-5, is DTGVSQNPRHKITKRGQNVTFRCDPISEHNRLYWYRQTLGQGPEFLTYFQNEAQLEKSRLLSDRFSAERPKGSFSTLEIQRTEQGDSAMYLCASSLDGNQPQHFGDGTRLSIL.

The chain links TRBV2 to TRBJ1-2, with D possibly matching TRBD1 (6 bases). This CDR3 comprises 16 residues. Trimming cost V 8 bases and J 2 bases, with 21 bases left between them. Germline V gene data show CDR1 as SNHLY and CDR2 as FYNNEI. CDR3 DNA: TGTGCCAGCCTCAGGGGTAGCTGGGACCTGAACTATGGCTACACCTTC. Translating it yields CASLRGSWDLNYGYTF.

The chain joins TRBV5-1 to TRBJ1-6; 10 bases map to TRBD1. V lost 4 bases to trimming and J lost 9 bases; unmatched junction nucleotides: 4. Germline lookup yields CDR1 SGHRS and CDR2 YFSETQ. This CDR3 region has 14 residues. In DNA, the CDR3 is TGCGCCAGCAGCGGCGGGACAGGGGTTTCACCCCTCCACTTT. It encodes CASSGGTGVSPLHF.

The rearrangement links TRBV6-1 to TRBJ1-1, with D possibly being TRBD1 (5 bases). CDR3 size: 12 residues. The V gene lost 6 bases and the J gene lost 1 base, with 6 bases spanning the gap. Germline V gene lookup returns CDR1 MNHNS and CDR2 SASEGT. The chain's CDR3 is CASRTANTEAFF. CDR3 nucleotides: TGTGCCAGCAGGACAGCGAACACTGAAGCTTTCTTT.

This clone was counted a single time. The genes are TRBV6-6 and TRBJ2-5, with 8 bases matching TRBD1. Trimming removed 6 bases from V and 5 bases from J; junction bases left unmatched: 5. This CDR3 contains 13 residues. Germline V CDR1 and CDR2: MNHNY, SVGAGI (reference sequence). CDR3 in DNA: TGTGCCAGCAGGCCACAGGGGGAGGAGACCCAGTACTTC. Translation: CASRPQGEETQYF.

The J gene is TRBJ2-2, the V gene TRBV2; 9 bases are a match to TRBD1. This CDR3 is built from 15 residues. The germline V gene has CDR1 SNHLY and CDR2 FYNNEI. V was clipped by 8 bases and J by 4 bases; unmatched bases: 8. The CDR3, as DNA: TGTGCCAGCTGGACGGACAGGGGTGGCACCGGGGAGCTGTTTTTT. Translation: CASWTDRGGTGELFF.

The chain is built from TRBV15 and TRBJ1-1; D uncertain. The CDR3 runs 15 residues. CDR1 is LNHNV, CDR2 YYDKDF, per germline (reference sequence). The V gene lost 0 bases and the J gene lost 2 bases, with 10 bases spanning the gap. CDR3 DNA: TGTGCCACCAGCAGAGACCCCCTCTTAAACACTGAAGCTTTCTTT. It yields the protein CATSRDPLLNTEAFF.